This is a list of T cell receptor beta chains from one sample in a study of cytomegalovirus exposure and HLA in healthy donors. This table comes from immunoSEQ multiplex PCR, and its TCRdb copy is limited to in-frame clones, with some not included. The table has 150,000 to 200,000 clones, roughly four fifths seen once. Sequenced material: PBMCs. The source of these receptors is a woman between 18 and 29 years old in good health and CMV-seropositive. Each CDR3 is given with its conserved first and last residue. The D gene is left open where the match is weak. A row's size may be missing; if present it is once, few, many or a size class.

V: TRBV14; D: -; J: TRBJ2-1; size: few; CDR3: CASSLGRGPYNEQFF; DNA: TGTGCCAGCAGCTTAGGTAGGGGCCCTTACAATGAGCAGTTCTTC
V: TRBV1; D: -; J: TRBJ2-5; size: -; CDR3: CTSSQAGTGSQETQYF; DNA: TGCACCAGCAGCCAAGCCGGAACGGGGAGCCAAGAGACCCAGTACTTC
V: TRBV7-6; D: -; J: TRBJ2-7; size: many; CDR3: CASSLFPQGDASYEQYF; DNA: TGTGCCAGCAGCTTATTTCCACAGGGAGATGCCTCCTACGAGCAGTACTTC
V: TRBV7-8; D: -; J: TRBJ1-2; size: -; CDR3: CASSLAGGGGYGYTF; DNA: TGTGCCAGCAGCTTAGCCGGGGGGGGAGGCTATGGCTACACCTTC
V: TRBV27; D: -; J: TRBJ2-7; size: -; CDR3: CASSPRVGYEQYF; DNA: TGTGCCAGCAGCCCTCGGGTGGGTTACGAGCAGTACTTC
V: TRBV4-1; D: -; J: TRBJ1-5; size: -; CDR3: CASSQDGGGGNQPQHF; DNA: TGCGCCAGCAGCCAAGATGGGGGAGGGGGCAATCAGCCCCAGCATTTT
V: TRBV29-1; D: -; J: TRBJ1-2; size: -; CDR3: CSVEDPGWGYGYTF; DNA: TGCAGCGTTGAAGATCCAGGGTGGGGCTATGGCTACACCTTC
V: TRBV19; D: -; J: TRBJ1-2; size: -; CDR3: CASSIGGPNYGYTF; DNA: TGTGCCAGTAGTATAGGGGGGCCTAACTATGGCTACACCTTC
V: TRBV19; D: -; J: TRBJ1-2; size: -; CDR3: CASSKIGGATNYGYTF; DNA: TGTGCCAGTAGCAAGATCGGGGGGGCCACCAACTATGGCTACACCTTC
V: TRBV6-4; D: TRBD2; J: TRBJ2-3; size: -; CDR3: CASSDSFVGTSGGATDTQYF; DNA: TGTGCCAGCAGTGACTCGTTCGTCGGGACTAGCGGGGGGGCAACAGATACGCAGTATTTT
V: TRBV19; D: TRBD1; J: TRBJ1-4; size: -; CDR3: CASRPTGGYEKLFF; DNA: TGTGCCAGTAGACCGACAGGGGGATATGAAAAACTGTTTTTT
V: TRBV9; D: -; J: TRBJ1-1; size: -; CDR3: CASSVGSGTHRLNTEAFF; DNA: TGTGCCAGCAGCGTAGGATCCGGGACACATCGATTGAACACTGAAGCTTTCTTT
V: TRBV7-2; D: -; J: TRBJ1-2; size: -; CDR3: CASSLSFGNYGYTF; DNA: TGTGCCAGCAGCCTTTCATTCGGGAACTATGGCTACACCTTC
V: TRBV7-6; D: -; J: TRBJ1-1; size: -; CDR3: CASSLGGPAHKNTEAFF; DNA: TGTGCCAGCAGCTTGGGGGGGCCAGCCCATAAGAACACTGAAGCTTTCTTT
V: TRBV7-8; D: TRBD1; J: TRBJ2-7; size: -; CDR3: CASSPNRDSAYEQYF; DNA: TGTGCCAGCAGCCCCAACCGGGACAGTGCCTACGAGCAGTACTTC
V: TRBV7-8; D: TRBD1; J: TRBJ1-2; size: -; CDR3: CASSPRQGAFGYTF; DNA: TGTGCCAGCAGCCCACGGCAGGGGGCTTTTGGCTACACCTTC
V: TRBV29-1; D: -; J: TRBJ1-1; size: -; CDR3: CSVHSTANTEAFF; DNA: TGCAGCGTTCATTCAACTGCTAACACTGAAGCTTTCTTT
V: TRBV27; D: -; J: TRBJ1-2; size: -; CDR3: CASSPNRDIYPTETF; DNA: TGTGCCAGCAGTCCCAACCGGGACATATATCCGACTGAGACCTTC
V: TRBV5-4; D: TRBD1; J: TRBJ1-1; size: -; CDR3: CASSFRQGLNTEAFF; DNA: TGTGCCAGCAGCTTCAGACAGGGTCTGAACACTGAAGCTTTCTTT
V: TRBV6-8; D: TRBD1; J: TRBJ1-5; size: -; CDR3: CASKGGYSNQPQHF; DNA: TGTGCCAGCAAAGGGGGCTATAGCAATCAGCCCCAGCATTTT
V: TRBV15; D: TRBD1; J: TRBJ2-2; size: -; CDR3: CATSRDPSGRGYTGELFF; DNA: TGTGCCACCAGCAGAGATCCATCCGGCAGGGGGTATACCGGGGAGCTGTTTTTT
V: TRBV7-2; D: TRBD2; J: TRBJ2-7; size: -; CDR3: CASSSPGTRAYEQYF; DNA: TGTGCCAGCAGCTCCCCCGGGACTAGAGCCTACGAGCAGTACTTC
V: TRBV4-1; D: -; J: TRBJ1-1; size: few; CDR3: CASSPPADTAFF; DNA: TGCGCCAGCAGCCCCCCAGCGGATACAGCTTTCTTT
V: TRBV2; D: -; J: TRBJ2-7; size: -; CDR3: CASRRISSSYEQYF; DNA: TGTGCCAGCAGAAGAATATCCAGCTCCTACGAGCAGTACTTC
V: TRBV18; D: -; J: TRBJ1-5; size: once; CDR3: CASSKDRGDQPQHF; DNA: TGTGCCAGCTCAAAGGACCGGGGGGATCAGCCCCAGCATTTT
V: TRBV6-5; D: -; J: TRBJ2-3; size: -; CDR3: CASSLQGSSTDTQYF; DNA: TGTGCCAGCAGTTTACAGGGAAGTAGTACAGATACGCAGTATTTT
V: TRBV19; D: -; J: TRBJ1-4; size: -; CDR3: CASSAIQGLKLFF; DNA: TGTGCCAGTAGTGCCATACAGGGATTAAAACTGTTTTTT
V: TRBV2; D: TRBD1; J: TRBJ1-5; size: -; CDR3: CASSLDRAGNQPQHF; DNA: TGTGCCAGCAGCCTTGACAGGGCGGGCAATCAGCCCCAGCATTTT
V: TRBV6-5; D: -; J: TRBJ2-3; size: -; CDR3: CASSSFQSFTDTQYF; DNA: TGTGCCAGCAGTTCCTTTCAGTCCTTCACAGATACGCAGTATTTT
V: TRBV23-1; D: TRBD2; J: TRBJ2-7; size: -; CDR3: CASSRPAGKWEGEQYF; DNA: TGCGCCAGCAGTCGGCCAGCGGGGAAGTGGGAGGGAGAGCAGTACTTC
V: TRBV7-2; D: -; J: TRBJ2-1; size: once; CDR3: CASSQSGGFEQFF; DNA: TGTGCCAGCAGCCAAAGTGGGGGGTTTGAGCAGTTCTTC
V: TRBV7-9; D: -; J: TRBJ1-1; size: -; CDR3: CASSGGTKKAFF; DNA: TGTGCCAGCAGCGGGGGGACCAAAAAGGCTTTCTTT
V: TRBV15; D: TRBD1; J: TRBJ1-5; size: -; CDR3: CATSTGPQGNQPQHF; DNA: TGTGCCACCAGCACTGGTCCACAGGGGAATCAGCCCCAGCATTTT
V: TRBV9; D: -; J: TRBJ1-2; size: -; CDR3: CASTPFGGAGGYTF; DNA: TGTGCCAGCACCCCTTTCGGGGGGGCGGGAGGCTACACCTTC
V: TRBV7-9; D: -; J: TRBJ2-4; size: -; CDR3: CASSPDGQGPSKNIQYF; DNA: TGTGCCAGCAGCCCAGACGGGCAGGGCCCTTCCAAAAACATTCAGTACTTC
V: TRBV29-1; D: TRBD1; J: TRBJ1-1; size: -; CDR3: CSVGWTGVGNTEAFF; DNA: TGCAGCGTTGGCTGGACAGGGGTGGGAAACACTGAAGCTTTCTTT
V: TRBV7-3; D: -; J: TRBJ2-5; size: few; CDR3: CASSPGPAGTQYF; DNA: TGTGCCAGCAGCCCCGGCCCCGCGGGGACCCAGTACTTC
V: TRBV5-1; D: -; J: TRBJ1-1; size: -; CDR3: CASRTGNTEAFF; DNA: TGCGCCAGCCGAACCGGGAACACTGAAGCTTTCTTT
V: TRBV7-8; D: TRBD2; J: TRBJ2-7; size: -; CDR3: CASSFGTSGGLSSYEQYF; DNA: TGTGCCAGCAGCTTCGGTACTAGCGGGGGTCTTAGCTCCTACGAGCAGTACTTC
V: TRBV9; D: -; J: TRBJ2-5; size: -; CDR3: CASSERTGEDTQYF; DNA: TGTGCCAGCAGCGAGCGAACCGGGGAGGACACCCAGTACTTC
V: TRBV7-7; D: TRBD1; J: TRBJ1-1; size: -; CDR3: CASSTGQGPKGAFF; DNA: TGTGCCAGCAGTACGGGACAGGGACCCAAGGGAGCTTTCTTT
V: TRBV2; D: TRBD1; J: TRBJ1-1; size: -; CDR3: CASRTGLDSEAFF; DNA: TGTGCCAGCAGGACAGGGTTGGACTCTGAAGCTTTCTTT
V: TRBV9; D: TRBD1; J: TRBJ1-2; size: -; CDR3: CASSVSGGGYTF; DNA: TGTGCCAGCAGCGTGTCAGGGGGTGGCTACACCTTC